Presented here are 19 T cell receptor beta chains from one specimen sequenced in a study of patients and donors after allogeneic stem cell transplantation. TCRdb re-called the RT-PCR reads through MiXCR, storing one row per CDR3 protein. The data show around 150,000 distinct CDR3 sequences, 30% to 45% seen once. Sequenced sample: blood, either unsorted or a sorted T cell fraction (not recorded which). Receptor source: a human donor who was either an allogeneic HSCT recipient or a stem cell or donor lymphocyte infusion donor (not recorded which). It is not recorded whose cells these are; they may come from a transplant donor.

This clonotype was observed many times. The chain employs TRBV4-2 and TRBJ2-7, with TRBD2 matching over 15 bases. The J segment lost 5 bases and the V segment lost 4 bases, leaving 12 bases of the junction unmatched. CDR3 size: 18 residues. Per the germline V gene, CDR1 is LGHNA and CDR2 is YNFKEQ. The CDR3 DNA is TGTGCCAGCAGCCGCAATCCGGGACTAGCGGGGGGAAACGACGAGCAGTACTTC. Protein: CASSRNPGLAGGNDEQYF.

This clonotype has a handful of counts. V is TRBV4-3 and J is TRBJ2-7, with TRBD1 identical over 10 bases. V shed 6 bases and J 1 base; nucleotides not matched to a gene: 3. From germline, CDR1 is LGHNA and CDR2 YSLEER. The CDR3 length is 14 residues. CDR3 DNA: TGCGCCAGCAGGAGGGGACAGGGGTCCTACGAGCAGTACTTC. It encodes CASRRGQGSYEQYF.

This clonotype was seen a handful of times. This chain joins TRBV20-1 and TRBJ1-2; TRBD1 matches at 8 bases. V was pared by 4 bases and J by 8 bases, with 12 bases of the junction left unmatched. CDR3 length equals 14 residues. From germline, CDR1 is DFQATT and CDR2 SNEGSKA (reference sequence). The CDR3 region has the DNA TGCAGTGCTAAAGGACAGGGTTCGCGAGGGGGCTACACCTTC. As protein: CSAKGQGSRGGYTF.

There are many counts of this clonotype. The chain recombines TRBV20-1 with TRBJ1-2; a weak D match, TRBD1 (6 bases). Germline V gene sequence: CDR1 DFQATT, CDR2 SNEGSKA (reference sequence). Trimming pared 6 bases from V and 4 bases from J, leaving 15 bases between. The CDR3 contains 13 residues. CDR3 residues: CSALRGGAYGYTF. CDR3 bases: TGCAGTGCCCTGAGAGGGGGGGCCTATGGCTACACCTTC.

There are a few counts of this clonotype. The DNA of the CDR3 is TGTGCCAGCAGTCGGGCAGATGCAGATGAGCAGTTCTTC. This codes for CASSRADADEQFF. The chain is built from TRBV5-5 and TRBJ2-1; D remains ambiguous. Trimming left V 5 bases short and J 8 bases short, with 14 bases between. Looked up from germline, CDR1 is SGHKS and CDR2 is YYEKEE (reference sequence). This CDR3 is built from 13 residues.

The CDR3 DNA reads TGTGCCAGCAGCTTGGGGGACCTCGAAAAACTGTTTTTT. Residues: CASSLGDLEKLFF. The chain recombines TRBV7-8 with TRBJ1-4, with D maybe TRBD1 (5 bases). Per germline, CDR1 SGHVS and CDR2 FQNEAQ. Trimming shortened V by 3 bases and J by 8 bases, and 10 bases separated the two germline ends. The CDR3 contains 13 residues.

The V gene is TRBV2, the J gene TRBJ2-3; TRBD2 matches at 12 bases. V trimming: 11 bases; J trimming: 5 bases; junction bases outside the gene matches: 14. The germline CDR1 and CDR2 sequences are SNHLY and FYNNEI. This CDR3 is 16 amino acids long. CDR3 in amino acids: CALPVGLAGKLDTQYF. CDR3 bases: TGTGCCCTCCCAGTAGGACTAGCGGGGAAATTAGATACGCAGTATTTT.

V is TRBV12-3 or TRBV12-4 and J is TRBJ1-5; 9 nucleotides match TRBD1. The trim removed 4 bases at V and 6 bases at J, leaving 4 bases unmatched. The CDR3 totals 14 residues. Written as DNA, the CDR3 is TGTGCCAGCAGTTGGACAGGGGTGCGTCAGCCCCAGCATTTT. Translated: CASSWTGVRQPQHF.

The chain uses TRBV7-9 and TRBJ1-1, with D maybe TRBD1 (5 bases). Germline V CDR1 and CDR2: SEHNR, FQNEAQ (reference sequence). V was clipped by 6 bases and J by 1 base, with 12 bases between them. This CDR3 region has 14 residues. The CDR3 DNA reads as TGTGCCAGCAGGCCAGGGTATCGGAACACTGAAGCTTTCTTT. Amino acids: CASRPGYRNTEAFF. The full variable domain, completed using reference TRBV7-9 and TRBJ1-1, is DTGVSQNPRHKITKRGQNVTFRCDPISEHNRLYWYRQTLGQGPEFLTYFQNEAQLEKSRLLSDRFSAERPKGSFSTLEIQRTEQGDSAMYLCASRPGYRNTEAFFGQGTRLTVV.

The V call is TRBV12-3 or TRBV12-4, the J call TRBJ2-5; D ambiguous. Trimming stripped 5 bases from V and 4 bases from J, with 14 bases between. This CDR3 is built from 14 residues. The CDR3 protein is CASSPGPAAETQYF. The CDR3 bases are TGTGCCAGCAGTCCGGGCCCGGCCGCAGAGACCCAGTACTTC.

V and J are TRBV5-1 and TRBJ2-5; the D is unclear. Germline V gene lookup returns CDR1 SGHRS and CDR2 YFSETQ. CDR3 size: 14 residues. The V gene lost 1 base and the J gene lost 5 bases, with 12 bases spanning the gap. The CDR3 DNA sequence: TGCGCCAGCAGCTTGTTGGGCGCCGAGGAGACCCAGTACTTC. Its protein product is CASSLLGAEETQYF. The full variable domain, with the rest looked up from reference TRBV5-1 and TRBJ2-5, is KAGVTQTPRYLIKTRGQQVTLSCSPISGHRSVSWYQQTPGQGLQFLFEYFSETQRNKGNFPGRFSGRQFSNSRSEMNVSTLELGDSALYLCASSLLGAEETQYFGPGTRLLVL.

The rearrangement joins TRBV7-2 to TRBJ2-1, with D possibly TRBD1 on 6 matching bases. Germline loops: CDR1 SGHTA, CDR2 FQGNSA. The V and J ends lost 3 bases and 14 bases respectively, with 20 bases between them. This CDR3 region has 14 residues. Here the CDR3 reads CASSFSGTPVGEFF. CDR3 coding DNA: TGTGCCAGCAGCTTCTCCGGGACACCTGTCGGGGAGTTCTTC.

This rearrangement joins TRBV12-3 or TRBV12-4 to TRBJ1-2, with D hard to call. The CDR3 loop spans 13 amino acids. V lost 3 bases to trimming and J lost 9 bases, with 14 bases between them. The DNA of the CDR3 is TGTGCCAGCAGTTTCGCGGTCCTTGGGAGCTACACCTTC. Translated: CASSFAVLGSYTF.

This clonotype is labeled as medium-sized (0.01 to 0.1%). The chain has TRBV5-1 and TRBJ1-1; no clear D. The germline V gene encodes CDR1 SGHRS and CDR2 YFSETQ. Between the trimmed V and J ends, which lost 0 bases and 0 bases, there was a span of 12 bases. The length of the CDR3 is 16 residues. In DNA, the CDR3 is TGCGCCAGCAGCTTGGGGTGGGCCAGCATGAACACTGAAGCTTTCTTT. Encoded protein: CASSLGWASMNTEAFF.

V gene TRBV20-1 combines with J gene TRBJ2-1, with D possibly matching TRBD2 (5 bases). Germline CDR1 DFQATT, CDR2 SNEGSKA (reference sequence). V was shortened by 4 bases and J by 8 bases, with 21 bases between the two germline ends. CDR3 length: 15 amino acids. The CDR3 sequence is CSANVRRSTRDEQFF. In nucleotides, the CDR3 is TGCAGTGCTAACGTAAGGAGGAGTACTCGGGATGAGCAGTTCTTC.

This clonotype was observed a handful of times. The chain uses TRBV12-3 or TRBV12-4 and TRBJ1-1; TRBD1 aligns across 10 bases. The CDR3 has 15 amino acids. With 3 bases clipped from V and 5 bases from J, the junction kept 6 bases outside the gene matches. Here the CDR3 reads CASSLTGGGRTEAFF. CDR3 DNA: TGTGCCAGCAGTTTGACAGGGGGCGGGCGAACTGAAGCTTTCTTT.

V usage is TRBV20-1 and J usage is TRBJ1-6, with D possibly matching TRBD1 (5 bases). From germline, CDR1 is DFQATT and CDR2 SNEGSKA (reference sequence). This CDR3 spans 13 amino acids. Trimming took off 3 bases at V and 8 bases at J, with 11 bases between the two ends. CDR3 residues: CSARVGVDSPLHF. CDR3 nucleotide sequence: TGCAGTGCTAGGGTGGGGGTAGATTCACCCCTCCACTTT.

This clonotype has a count of ten or more. This chain uses TRBV5-1 with TRBJ1-1; D not resolved. Germline V gene data show CDR1 as SGHRS and CDR2 as YFSETQ. V was trimmed by 0 bases and J by 4 bases, leaving 13 bases between them. The CDR3 length is 15 residues. CDR3 bases: TGCGCCAGCAGCTTGGATCGGGTCAGGAGCACTGAAGCTTTCTTT. Translating it yields CASSLDRVRSTEAFF.

There are a few counts of this clonotype. The chain combines TRBV12-3 or TRBV12-4 with TRBJ1-5; maybe TRBD1 (6 bases). CDR3 length: 15 residues. Trimming pared 5 bases from V and 7 bases from J, leaving 18 bases between. The CDR3 DNA sequence: TGTGCCAGCAGTCCCCCAACAGGGAGGTCCCAGCCCCAGCATTTT. This codes for CASSPPTGRSQPQHF.